This TCR beta chain stems from a study of CD8 T cells in Susac syndrome. Study outcomes and limitations: By the study's own acknowledgment, its TCR sequencing and HLA analysis included relatively few individuals.

This CDR3 comprises 14 residues. Germline assignment: CDR1 MNHEY and CDR2 SVGAGI. V lost 2 bases, J lost 6 bases, and 4 bases stayed unmatched. TCR beta sequences were obtained from blood CD8+ and CD4+ T cells. As to this clonotype: Its antigen is unidentified.

RNA totalling roughly 0.5 to 1 ug underwent reverse transcription with random hexamers. The CDR3 of TCR beta was amplified by immunoSEQ multiplex PCR across 54 Vbeta and 13 Jbeta. One entry per CDR3 protein results from TCRdb running MiXCR on the immunoSEQ multiplex PCR reads. The sample records about 73,000 distinct CDR3 sequences, about 95% being singletons. The V call is TRBV6-5, the J call TRBJ1-2; 9 bases agree with TRBD1. The material sequenced was CD8+ T cells from PBMCs. The receptor was derived from a human donor with multiple sclerosis. CDR3: CASSYRTGADGYTF. In DNA, the CDR3 is TGTGCCAGCAGTTACCGGACAGGGGCCGATGGCTACACCTTC.